These 17 T cell receptor beta chains originate from one sample sequenced in a study of monozygotic twins with inflammatory bowel disease. TCRdb processed the 5' RACE reads again and assigns one entry to each CDR3 protein, with no DNA. Here the sample table reports approximately 210,000 distinct CDR3 sequences. Sequencing was carried out using blood. The receptors derive from a human donor with ulcerative colitis or Crohn's disease, or a healthy co-twin of an affected twin (not recorded which).

The rearrangement uses TRBV30 and TRBJ1-5; TCRdb reports TRBD1, a call that lacks DNA to check it against. The CDR3 is made up of 14 amino acids. Germline V gene data show CDR1 as GTSNPN and CDR2 as SVGIG (reference sequence). CDR3 in amino acids: CAWNTGGFNQPQHF.

This chain links TRBV18 with TRBJ2-2. Germline CDR1 is KGHSH and CDR2 is LQKENI. CDR3 length equals 12 residues. The CDR3 loop reads CASSPSTGELFF. Full variable domain (missing parts from reference TRBV18 and TRBJ2-2): NAGVMQNPRHLVRRRGQEARLRCSPMKGHSHVYWYRQLPEEGLKFMVYLQKENIIDESGMPKERFSAEFPKEGPSILRIQQVVRGDSAAYFCASSPSTGELFFGEGSRLTVL.

The chain couples TRBV5-1 to TRBJ1-5. The CDR3 sequence is 14 residues long. Germline V gene data show CDR1 as SGHRS and CDR2 as YFSETQ. CDR3 sequence reads: CASSPTVGNQPQHF.

This rearrangement joins TRBV29-1 to TRBJ2-1; TCRdb reports TRBD2, a call that lacks DNA to check it against. The CDR3 extends over 15 amino acids. Germline values: CDR1 SQVTM, CDR2 ANQGSEA. CDR3: CSVEDSSGRSNEQFF.

The rearrangement uses TRBV7-9 and TRBJ2-7; as DNA is missing, the TRBD1 call by TCRdb cannot be tested. The CDR3 contains 13 residues. The V gene's germline CDR1 is SEHNR and CDR2 FQNEAQ (reference sequence). The CDR3 loop reads CASSMGQPYEQYF.

This chain uses TRBV5-8 with TRBJ1-6; TCRdb outputs TRBD1, but without DNA this stays unchecked. The germline gives CDR1 SGHTS, CDR2 YDEGEE. The length of the CDR3 is 13 residues. The CDR3 loop reads CASRPGLNSPLHF. The entire variable domain, with the rest obtained from reference TRBV5-8 and TRBJ1-6, is as follows: EAGVTQSPTHLIKTRGQQATLRCSPISGHTSVYWYQQALGLGLQFLLWYDEGEERNRGNFPPRFSGRQFPNYSSELNVNALELEDSALYLCASRPGLNSPLHFGNGTRLTVT.

The chain joins TRBV5-1 to TRBJ1-1; TCRdb outputs TRBD1, but without DNA this stays unchecked. The CDR3 totals 12 residues. Per germline, CDR1 SGHRS and CDR2 YFSETQ. CDR3 sequence reads: CASSPPGAEAFF. Based on the CDR3 plus reference TRBV5-1 and TRBJ1-1, the full variable domain is KAGVTQTPRYLIKTRGQQVTLSCSPISGHRSVSWYQQTPGQGLQFLFEYFSETQRNKGNFPGRFSGRQFSNSRSEMNVSTLELGDSALYLCASSPPGAEAFFGQGTRLTVV.

CDR3 region: CASSVGQGRGLYGYTF. The chain joins TRBV5-1 to TRBJ1-2; TCRdb lists TRBD1, though no DNA is available to test this call. This CDR3 has 16 amino acids. Germline V CDR1 and CDR2: SGHRS, YFSETQ.

The V gene is TRBV12-3 or TRBV12-4, the J gene TRBJ2-5; TCRdb lists TRBD2, though no DNA is available to test this call. The CDR3 extends over 15 amino acids. CDR3 sequence: CASSRRTSGGKTQYF.

J is TRBJ2-7 and V is TRBV5-6; TCRdb reports TRBD2, a call that lacks DNA to check it against. The CDR3 length is 14 residues. The germline V gene has CDR1 SGHDT and CDR2 YYEEEE. The CDR3 loop reads CASSLRTLAEKQYF.

The V gene is TRBV12-3 or TRBV12-4, the J gene TRBJ2-1; lacking DNA, the TRBD2 call made by TCRdb goes unchecked. The CDR3 is made up of 15 amino acids. This chain's CDR3 is CASRKSSGGAKEQFF.

This sequence joins TRBV9 and TRBJ1-3; TCRdb proposes TRBD1, but this gene call is untestable without DNA. CDR1 is SGDLS, CDR2 YYNGEE, per germline. The CDR3 runs to 14 residues. The CDR3 spells CASSPRSGGGTIYF.

The gene calls are TRBV5-1 and TRBJ2-1; the TCRdb call, TRBD2, lacks DNA for checking. The CDR3 is 14 residues long. Germline V gene lookup returns CDR1 SGHRS and CDR2 YFSETQ. The CDR3 region is CASSLRAGGKEQFF.

The chain uses TRBV27 and TRBJ2-2; TCRdb picks TRBD1, but there is no DNA to check that call. Germline values: CDR1 MNHEY, CDR2 SMNVEV (reference sequence). The CDR3 covers 16 residues. The CDR3 protein is CASSLPPRVNTGELFF.

The chain employs TRBV7-2 and TRBJ2-1; there is no DNA to check the TCRdb D call of TRBD2. The CDR3 runs 17 residues. Germline V gives CDR1 SGHTA, CDR2 FQGNSA. The CDR3 here is CASSLASLAGGLNEQFF.

The chain is built from TRBV7-7 and TRBJ2-5; TCRdb lists TRBD1, though no DNA is available to test this call. Germline loops: CDR1 SSHAT, CDR2 FNYEAQ (reference sequence). The CDR3 runs 12 residues. CDR3 residues: CAVGQPQETQYF. Filled out from reference TRBV7-7 and TRBJ2-5, the complete variable domain reads GAGVSQSPRYKVTKRGQDVTLRCDPISSHATLYWYQQALGQGPEFLTYFNYEAQPDKSGLPSDRFSAERPEGSISTLTIQRTEQRDSAMYRCAVGQPQETQYFGPGTRLLVL.

The chain combines TRBV7-2 with TRBJ1-1. The CDR3 length is 15 residues. Germline assignment: CDR1 SGHTA and CDR2 FQGNSA. CDR3 loop: CASSHNTDRNTEAFF.